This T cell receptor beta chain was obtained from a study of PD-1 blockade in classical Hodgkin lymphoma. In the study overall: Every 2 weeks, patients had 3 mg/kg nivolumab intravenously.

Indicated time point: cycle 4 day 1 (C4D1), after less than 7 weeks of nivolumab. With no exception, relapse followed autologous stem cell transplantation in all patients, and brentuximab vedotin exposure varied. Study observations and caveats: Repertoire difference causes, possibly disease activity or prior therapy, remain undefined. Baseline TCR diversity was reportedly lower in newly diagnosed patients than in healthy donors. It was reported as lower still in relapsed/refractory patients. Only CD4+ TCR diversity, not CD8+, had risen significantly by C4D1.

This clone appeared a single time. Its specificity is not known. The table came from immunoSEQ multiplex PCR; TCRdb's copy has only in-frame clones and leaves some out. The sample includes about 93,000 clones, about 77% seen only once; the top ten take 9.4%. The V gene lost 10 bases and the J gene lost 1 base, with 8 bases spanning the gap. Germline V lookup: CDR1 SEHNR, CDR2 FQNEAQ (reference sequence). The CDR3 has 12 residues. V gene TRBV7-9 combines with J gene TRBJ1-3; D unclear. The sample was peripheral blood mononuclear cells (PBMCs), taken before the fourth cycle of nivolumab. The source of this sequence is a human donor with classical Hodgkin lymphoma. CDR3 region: CATSTSGNTIYF. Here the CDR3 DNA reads TGTGCCACCTCAACATCTGGAAACACCATATATTTT.